The entry below describes one T cell receptor (beta chain). The sample comes from a study of blood T cell repertoires in COVID-19. TCRdb keeps only in-frame clones here, not all; method: immunoSEQ multiplex PCR. The data show around 180,000 clones, 60% to 85% seen once. In germline, CDR1 is SGDLS, CDR2 YYNGEE. This CDR3 region has 14 residues. The V end lost 7 bases, the J end lost 3 bases, and 16 bases lay between the germline ends. The chain links TRBV9 to TRBJ1-1, with TRBD1 as a possible D gene (5 bases). The sequencing sample was made of peripheral blood. The sequence was obtained from a man between 60 and 75 years old with active or convalescent COVID-19. The CDR3 DNA reads as TGTGCCAGCCGGCGGGGACCCGAGTACACTGAAGCTTTCTTT. Its protein product is CASRRGPEYTEAFF.